These T cell receptor beta chains were read from a single sample in a study of shared clonotypes between healthy human individuals. Sequenced by immunoSEQ multiplex PCR; TCRdb stores in-frame clones only, minus some. The repertoire holds more than 2,000,000 clones, with roughly nine tenths as singletons. Sequencing input: naive CD4+ T cells sorted from blood. These receptors originate from a young man in good health. CDR3s include the opening cysteine and the closing phenylalanine or tryptophan. A row's size may be missing; if present it is once, few, many or a size class.

clone_size | v_call | cdr3_aa
- | TRBV7-2 | CASSLVGSSYNSPLHF
once | TRBV9 | CASSGGQLAVTEAFF
- | TRBV2 | CASSVHRITGATEAFF
- | TRBV5-1 | CASSAGGATGEQYF
- | TRBV6-5 | CASSSDGGDSLHEQYF
- | TRBV14 | CASSQDKVAGYNSPLHF
- | TRBV30 | CAWNWAPGGNEQFF
- | TRBV2 | CASSRWTEQFF
- | TRBV10-3 | CAISGSGSGANVLTF
- | TRBV6-5 | CASRSDYGYTF
- | TRBV13 | CASSPVGPTNTGELFF
- | TRBV18 | CASSRSGGPNQPQHF
- | TRBV11-3 | CASSLELELGGSSDTQYF
few | TRBV7-2 | CASSSTGLVNQPQHF
- | TRBV6-1 | CASSLPGGYTF
- | TRBV4-1 | CASSSPRQRAGEETQYF
- | TRBV6-4 | CASSDENSGNTIYF
- | TRBV19 | CASSRQGFIGELFF
- | TRBV9 | CASSVEGLNTDTQYF
- | TRBV9 | CASSVDTLEGRTQYF
- | TRBV6-5 | CASSSPGQGSNQPQHF
- | TRBV27 | CASWAGRVGELFF
- | TRBV21-1 | CASRLNDTDPAPSYGYTF
- | TRBV12-5 | CASGLEVAGELFF
- | TRBV18 | CASSPEPNRGQNYGYTF
- | TRBV5-4 | CASSGGGGLASSYEQYF
- | TRBV6-1 | CASRKTGANQPQHF
- | TRBV29-1 | CSVEGVSGGYEQYF
- | TRBV28 | CASSLEPGGSSYNEQFF
- | TRBV6-5 | CASRTPGARPTEAFF
- | TRBV5-1 | CASSRTGINTGELFF
- | TRBV30 | CAWSQDRGPGQPQHF
- | TRBV7-2 | CASSSQGLNTEAFF
- | TRBV7-2 | CASSRGQLISNQPQHF
- | TRBV5-1 | CASSLEQGSYEQYF
- | TRBV28 | CASSFVVWVISQPQHF
- | TRBV11-2 | CASRPRSGRAAGELFF
once | TRBV19 | CATLSGGNTGELFF